The following is a T cell receptor (beta chain) sequence with its context. Its matching antigen is unknown. These data come from a study of T cells in Graves' hyperthyroidism and ophthalmopathy. Whole-study findings and limits: By a 13 V-J model, ophthalmopathy was set apart from stable hyperthyroidism.

Researchers took RNA transcripts and amplified the TCR beta CDR3 regions from them. Initially, a first-round RT-PCR of the TCR CDR3 employed the HTBI primer set. TCRdb processed the multiplex PCR reads anew with MiXCR; each CDR3 protein has one entry. The data contain approximately 600,000 distinct CDR3 sequences, about a fifth of them seen just once; the ten biggest clones take up 34%. The CDR3 is 14 residues long. V was pared by 5 bases and J by 4 bases, with 15 bases between. Diagnoses were established using clinical symptoms, serum thyroxine and TRAb, thyroid ultrasound and orbital computed tomography.

The sequencing sample was made of blood. The chain employs TRBV12-3 or TRBV12-4 and TRBJ2-7, with unresolved D. This receptor was taken from a man under 40 with Graves' ophthalmopathy. The CDR3 protein is CASSGSIEAYEQYF. CDR3 nucleotide sequence: TGTGCCAGCAGTGGAAGCATAGAGGCATACGAGCAGTACTTC.